The 21 T cell receptor beta chains in this list originate from one sample, sequenced in a study of blood T cells in healthy people across ages. Primers used in a second PCR of roughly 6 to 12 cycles were a sample-barcoded 5' primer and a J-beta primer mix. TCRdb reprocessed the 5' RACE reads via MiXCR and lists one record per CDR3 protein. The sample has some 1.5 million distinct CDR3 sequences, roughly 28% seen once; the top ten hold around 7.7%. Sequencing was carried out using blood. These receptors originate from a young woman in good health.

About this clonotype itself: One junction end does not reproduce the germline sequence, and a read error may be involved. The chain combines TRBV18 with TRBJ1-1; a weak D match, TRBD1 (5 bases). Germline values: CDR1 KGHSH, CDR2 LQKENI. The CDR3 spans 15 residues. The CDR3 region is CASSPQDVADTETFF. For the CDR3, the DNA is TGTGCCAGCTCACCACAGGACGTAGCGGACACTGAAACTTTCTTT.

This clonotype was observed a handful of times. This CDR3 is CASSTNSGTQYF. The DNA of the CDR3 is TGTGCCAGCAGCACGAACAGTGGTACGCAGTATTTT. The J gene is TRBJ2-3, the V gene TRBV7-3; no clear D gene. Germline assignment: CDR1 SGHTA and CDR2 FQGTGA. The CDR3 is 12 amino acids. V was clipped by 5 bases and J by 8 bases, with 11 bases between them.

V usage is TRBV20-1 and J usage is TRBJ2-1; perhaps TRBD1 as D (6 bases). This CDR3 has 14 amino acids. V lost 5 bases, J lost 5 bases, and 16 bases lay in between. Germline V CDR1 and CDR2: DFQATT, SNEGSKA (reference sequence). The CDR3 spells CSAVDRRINNEQFF. CDR3 sequence (DNA): TGCAGTGCTGTGGACAGAAGAATAAACAATGAGCAGTTCTTC.

Turning to this clonotype: This may stem from a read error, because a much larger clone lies one nucleotide away. This sequence joins TRBV5-1 and TRBJ2-7, with TRBD2 matching 9 bases. CDR3 length equals 15 residues. Germline-derived CDR1 and CDR2 are SGHRS and YFSETQ. The V gene end was trimmed by 3 bases and the J gene end by 6 bases; junction bases not matched to a gene: 10. The CDR3 DNA reads as TGCGCCAGCAGCTCCTTCCTAGCGGGGACCTGCGAGCAGTACTTC. Its protein is CASSSFLAGTCEQYF.

The chain has TRBV10-1 and TRBJ2-3; D possibly corresponds to TRBD2 (7 bases). The CDR3 covers 13 residues. Germline-derived CDR1 and CDR2 are WNHNN and SYGVQD (reference sequence). The ends were cut back, 3 bases at V and 8 bases at J, with 12 bases in the middle. As DNA, the CDR3 is TGCGCCAGCAGTGACTCGGGGGGCGGTACGCAGTATTTT. This translates into CASSDSGGGTQYF.

The chain couples TRBV7-2 to TRBJ2-6, with 7 bases identical to TRBD1. The CDR3 runs to 15 residues. V trimming: 5 bases; J trimming: 5 bases; junction bases outside the gene matches: 6. Germline-derived CDR1 and CDR2 are SGHTA and FQGNSA. The CDR3 DNA reads TGTGCCAGCAGCGCCCGACAGGGTTGGGCCAACGTCCTGACTTTC. Its protein is CASSARQGWANVLTF.

This clonotype came up a few times. J is TRBJ1-2 and V is TRBV12-3 or TRBV12-4; TRBD1 is a possible D gene (6 bases). The CDR3 contains 12 residues. Between the trimmed V and J ends, which lost 6 bases and 12 bases, there was a span of 17 bases. The CDR3 sequence: CASSTGSTGHTF. The DNA for the CDR3 is TGTGCCAGCAGCACAGGGTCTACGGGCCACACCTTC.

This clonotype was observed many times. V is TRBV24-1 and J is TRBJ1-5; 7 bases map to TRBD1. The J segment lost 7 bases and the V segment lost 7 bases, leaving 6 bases of the junction unmatched. Germline assignment: CDR1 KGHDR and CDR2 SFDVKD. The CDR3 runs 13 residues. CDR3 DNA sequence: TGTGCCACCAGCGCGACAGGGAGCCAGCCCCAGCATTTT. This translates into CATSATGSQPQHF.

The J gene is TRBJ2-5, the V gene TRBV15; perhaps TRBD2 as D (5 bases). Germline assignment: CDR1 LNHNV and CDR2 YYDKDF (reference sequence). The ends were cut back, 3 bases at V and 8 bases at J, with 13 bases in the middle. The CDR3 is 13 amino acids. CDR3 coding DNA: TGTGCCACCAGCAGGTTGGACGGGAATACCCAGTACTTC. Amino acid sequence: CATSRLDGNTQYF. Filled out from reference TRBV15 and TRBJ2-5, the complete variable domain reads DAMVIQNPRYQVTQFGKPVTLSCSQTLNHNVMYWYQQKSSQAPKLLFHYYDKDFNNEADTPDNFQSRRPNTSFCFLDIRSPGLGDTAMYLCATSRLDGNTQYFGPGTRLLVL.

The chain joins TRBV5-1 to TRBJ2-5; D remains ambiguous. The CDR3 has 15 residues. Germline CDR1 and CDR2: SGHRS and YFSETQ. V was cut by 1 base and J by 2 bases, with 12 bases left in between. The CDR3 DNA follows: TGCGCCAGCAGCTTGTATCGGTGTCAACAAGAGACCCAGTACTTC. The encoded protein is CASSLYRCQQETQYF.

This chain links TRBV10-3 with TRBJ2-5, with TRBD2 matching over 10 bases. The end of the DNA is better explained by TRBJ2-7, so the J call may be wrong. Germline CDR1 is ENHRY and CDR2 is SYGVKD. The CDR3 loop spans 14 amino acids. As DNA, the CDR3 is TGTGCCATCAGTCGGACTAGCGGCACCTACGAGCAGTACTTC. It codes for CAISRTSGTYEQYF.

V is TRBV29-1 and J is TRBJ2-7; D may be TRBD1 (7 bases). CDR3 size: 13 residues. Germline CDR1 is SQVTM and CDR2 is ANQGSEA. Between the trimmed V and J ends, which lost 3 bases and 6 bases, there was a span of 15 bases. CDR3 DNA sequence: TGCAGCGTTGAGTCCCAGGGGGGCTCCGAGCAGTACTTC. It yields the protein CSVESQGGSEQYF.

The chain uses TRBV29-1 and TRBJ2-1; TRBD2 matches at 7 bases. The CDR3 totals 14 residues. Germline V gene sequence: CDR1 SQVTM, CDR2 ANQGSEA. J was trimmed by 6 bases and V by 5 bases; bases with no gene match: 10. The CDR3 here is CSVLGGGRFNEQFF. The CDR3 DNA is TGCAGCGTTTTAGGAGGCGGGAGATTCAATGAGCAGTTCTTC.

The chain employs TRBV5-1 and TRBJ2-5; D may be TRBD1 (8 bases). Trimming cost V 2 bases and J 4 bases, with 18 bases left between them. This CDR3 contains 16 residues. CDR1 and CDR2 from the germline V gene are SGHRS and YFSETQ. The CDR3 DNA sequence: TGCGCCAGCAGCTTTTCCGGGACAGGCGGGGGAGAGACCCAGTACTTC. Its protein product is CASSFSGTGGGETQYF. The whole variable domain, filled in from reference TRBV5-1 and TRBJ2-5, reads KAGVTQTPRYLIKTRGQQVTLSCSPISGHRSVSWYQQTPGQGLQFLFEYFSETQRNKGNFPGRFSGRQFSNSRSEMNVSTLELGDSALYLCASSFSGTGGGETQYFGPGTRLLVL.

This clonotype was observed a few times. At one end the junction does not follow the germline gene, possibly because of a read error. V is TRBV10-3 and J is TRBJ2-5; 7 bases fit TRBD1. The CDR3 contains 13 residues. CDR1 and CDR2 from the germline V gene are ENHRY and SYGVKD. CDR3 sequence (DNA): TGTGTCATCAAGGAGACAGGGCGGGAGACCCAGTACTTC. This gives the protein CVIKETGRETQYF.

The DNA for the CDR3 is TGTGCCAGCAGCTTAGGGGACACGTACGAGCAGTACTTC. Encoded protein: CASSLGDTYEQYF. The chain joins TRBV7-2 to TRBJ2-7; a possible D gene is TRBD1 (6 bases). The CDR3 has 13 residues. CDR1 SGHTA and CDR2 FQGNSA come from the germline V gene. Trimming stripped 1 base from V and 4 bases from J, with 8 bases between. The full variable domain, rest sourced from reference TRBV7-2 and TRBJ2-7, is GAGVSQSPSNKVTEKGKDVELRCDPISGHTALYWYRQSLGQGLEFLIYFQGNSAPDKSGLPSDRFSAERTGGSVSTLTIQRTQQEDSAVYLCASSLGDTYEQYFGPGTRLTVT.

Note on this clonotype: One base away lies a much larger clone, so this may be a sequencing read error. The chain employs TRBV20-1 and TRBJ1-5; perhaps TRBD1 as D (5 bases). Trimming shortened V by 8 bases and J by 0 bases, and 23 bases separated the two germline ends. This CDR3 spans 17 amino acids. The germline V gene has CDR1 DFQATT and CDR2 SNEGSKA (reference sequence). The CDR3 is CSTDLRQKEVSNQPQHF. DNA for the CDR3: TGCAGTACTGATTTGAGACAGAAGGAGGTTAGCAATCAGCCCCAGCATTTT.

As concerns this clonotype: A much larger clone is a single base away; this may be a read error. The chain joins TRBV11-2 to TRBJ2-4; perhaps TRBD1 as D (5 bases). This CDR3 comprises 13 residues. Trimming stripped 4 bases from V and 6 bases from J, with 10 bases between. CDR1 is SGHAT and CDR2 is FQNNGV in the germline V gene. CDR3 region: CASSSTDPNIQYF. CDR3 DNA: TGTGCCAGCAGCTCGACAGACCCAAACATTCAGTACTTC.

The chain links TRBV12-3 or TRBV12-4 to TRBJ2-4; D possibly corresponds to TRBD1 (5 bases). V was shortened by 5 bases and J by 3 bases, with 14 bases between the two germline ends. The CDR3 length is 15 residues. The CDR3 sequence is CASSPGKEDKNIQYF. CDR3 DNA: TGTGCCAGCAGTCCAGGGAAGGAAGACAAAAACATTCAGTACTTC.

This clonotype was seen more than once but under ten times. V is TRBV5-1 and J is TRBJ1-4; no reliable D call. Per germline, CDR1 SGHRS and CDR2 YFSETQ. Trimming removed 5 bases at V and 5 bases at J, with 16 bases between. This CDR3 has 15 amino acids. CDR3 amino acids: CASRDEGLPNEKLFF. For the CDR3, the DNA is TGCGCCAGCAGGGACGAGGGCCTTCCGAATGAAAAACTGTTTTTT.

This clonotype has a handful of counts. The rearrangement joins TRBV20-1 to TRBJ1-4, with TRBD1 identical over 7 bases. The CDR3 runs 13 residues. The J segment lost 12 bases and the V segment lost 3 bases, leaving 10 bases of the junction unmatched. The V gene's germline CDR1 is DFQATT and CDR2 SNEGSKA (reference sequence). The CDR3 nucleotides are TGCAGTGCTAGCGGGCAGGGGGTCGGAGAACTGTTTTTT. This gives the protein CSASGQGVGELFF.